These 15 T cell receptor beta chains were sequenced from one sample in a study of cytomegalovirus exposure and HLA in healthy donors. 13 Jbeta primers and 60 Vbeta primers were used for the PCR. Sequenced by immunoSEQ multiplex PCR; TCRdb stores in-frame clones only, minus some. The sample has about 180,000 clones; about four fifths are singletons. Sequencing was done on a sample of PBMCs. These receptor sequences come from a man younger than 45 in good health and CMV-seropositive.

This clone was seen only a few times. V is TRBV11-3 and J is TRBJ2-3; D is perhaps TRBD2 (5 bases). This CDR3 comprises 12 residues. Germline CDR1 and CDR2: SGHNT and YENEEA. Trimming stripped 5 bases from V and 7 bases from J, with 10 bases between. This chain's CDR3 is CASSNTGNTQYF. CDR3 DNA sequence: TGTGCCAGCAGCAACACGGGGAATACGCAGTATTTT.

This sequence joins TRBV7-2 and TRBJ2-7, with TRBD1 matching over 10 bases. The CDR3 sequence is 14 residues long. The junction had 11 bases not matched to a gene; V was cut back by 5 bases and J by 10 bases. Germline V lookup: CDR1 SGHTA, CDR2 FQGNSA. In nucleotides, the CDR3 is TGTGCCAGCAGCCGGGACAGGGGAGGTGCTTTACAGTACTTC. This sequence encodes CASSRDRGGALQYF.

The chain couples TRBV5-6 to TRBJ1-2, with 9 bases matching TRBD1. The CDR3 spans 14 residues. Germline V CDR1 and CDR2: SGHDT, YYEEEE. V gave up 4 bases and J gave up 7 bases; unmatched junction bases: 8. CDR3: CASSKTGGIGGYTF. The CDR3 coding sequence is TGTGCCAGCAGCAAAACAGGGGGCATCGGTGGCTACACCTTC.

The chain joins TRBV7-2 to TRBJ2-5, with a weak D call TRBD2 (6 bases). The CDR3 runs 14 residues. Germline V gene lookup returns CDR1 SGHTA and CDR2 FQGNSA. Trimming took off 3 bases at V and 3 bases at J, with 11 bases between the two ends. The CDR3, as DNA: TGTGCCAGCAGCTTTTGGGGACTCGAAGAGACCCAGTACTTC. Protein product: CASSFWGLEETQYF.

This sequence joins TRBV19 and TRBJ1-5, with D maybe TRBD1 (6 bases). With 6 bases removed from V and 2 bases from J, the gap between germline ends came to 20 bases. Germline CDR1 reads LNHDA; CDR2 reads SQIVND (reference sequence). This CDR3 contains 17 residues. Written as DNA, the CDR3 is TGTGCCAGTAGCGAACTTAAAACAGGGAATGGCAATCAGCCCCAGCATTTT. Translated: CASSELKTGNGNQPQHF.

The chain is built from TRBV9 and TRBJ2-3, with D possibly being TRBD2 (6 bases). Trimming removed 0 bases at V and 0 bases at J, with 11 bases between. This CDR3 region has 16 residues. Germline lookup yields CDR1 SGDLS and CDR2 YYNGEE. DNA of the CDR3: TGTGCCAGCAGCGTAGTCGATAGCGGCAGCACAGATACGCAGTATTTT. Translated: CASSVVDSGSTDTQYF.

This chain uses TRBV19 with TRBJ2-1; 11 bases align to TRBD2. The J segment lost 3 bases and the V segment lost 9 bases, leaving 13 bases of the junction unmatched. The CDR3 has 17 amino acids. Germline V gene lookup returns CDR1 LNHDA and CDR2 SQIVND (reference sequence). The CDR3 DNA reads as TGTGCCAGCAAATACGGGACTAGCGGATCTAGCTACAATGAGCAGTTCTTC. Its protein is CASKYGTSGSSYNEQFF.

The chain employs TRBV9 and TRBJ1-6; 9 bases match TRBD1. The junction had 2 bases not matched to a gene; V was cut back by 5 bases and J by 5 bases. The V gene's germline CDR1 is SGDLS and CDR2 YYNGEE. The CDR3 covers 14 residues. The CDR3 bases are TGTGCCAGCAGGGGGACAGGGAATAATTCACCCCTCCACTTT. Protein: CASRGTGNNSPLHF.

V usage is TRBV7-2 and J usage is TRBJ2-1, with 8 positions matching TRBD1. The V segment lost 5 bases and the J segment 14 bases; nucleotides outside the gene matches: 8. The germline gives CDR1 SGHTA, CDR2 FQGNSA. This CDR3 is 12 amino acids long. CDR3 in amino acids: CASSPTDRDEFF. The CDR3 nucleotides are TGTGCCAGCAGCCCGACGGACAGGGATGAGTTCTTC.

This sequence joins TRBV6-5 and TRBJ2-1; 9 positions match TRBD1. The germline CDR1 and CDR2 sequences are MNHEY and SVGAGI. Unmatched junction bases numbered 7, after V lost 5 bases and J lost 8 bases. CDR3 length: 14 residues. CDR3 nucleotide sequence: TGTGCCAGCAGTGGCGGGACAGGGATCCATGAGCAGTTCTTC. Amino acid sequence: CASSGGTGIHEQFF.

The chain is built from TRBV9 and TRBJ2-1; D possibly corresponds to TRBD2 (6 bases). Germline lookup yields CDR1 SGDLS and CDR2 YYNGEE. V shed 4 bases and J shed 10 bases, with 21 bases lying between them. The CDR3 is 15 amino acids. The CDR3 is CASSTQMGSGTEQFF. The CDR3 coding sequence is TGTGCCAGCAGCACTCAAATGGGTAGCGGCACAGAGCAGTTCTTC. Filled out from reference TRBV9 and TRBJ2-1, the complete variable domain reads DSGVTQTPKHLITATGQRVTLRCSPRSGDLSVYWYQQSLDQGLQFLIQYYNGEERAKGNILERFSAQQFPDLHSELNLSSLELGDSALYFCASSTQMGSGTEQFFGPGTRLTVL.

The CDR3 is CASSRPGGVSSYEQYF. In nucleotides, the CDR3 is TGTGCCAGCAGCCGGCCGGGGGGTGTAAGCTCCTACGAGCAGTACTTC. V is TRBV5-6 and J is TRBJ2-7; 7 nucleotides align to TRBD2. CDR3 length equals 16 residues. Germline CDR1 and CDR2: SGHDT and YYEEEE. The trim removed 4 bases at V and 0 bases at J, leaving 10 bases unmatched.

The CDR3 nucleotides read TGTGCCAGCAGCACAAGCCGGGACAACTCCTACGAGCAGTACTTC. It codes for CASSTSRDNSYEQYF. The J gene is TRBJ2-7, the V gene TRBV21-1; the table names TRBD1, a call not compared with the DNA. TRBV21-1 is tagged as a pseudogene. CDR3 size: 15 residues.

The chain combines TRBV7-2 with TRBJ2-5, with unresolved D. The germline CDR1 and CDR2 sequences are SGHTA and FQGNSA. The CDR3 has 14 residues. Trimming left V 1 base short and J 7 bases short, with 13 bases between. Written as DNA, the CDR3 is TGTGCCAGCAGCTTAGGATCCCGCCTAGGGACCCAGTACTTC. Encoded protein: CASSLGSRLGTQYF.

The rearrangement links TRBV19 to TRBJ1-1; a weak D match, TRBD1 (5 bases). The CDR3 covers 17 residues. The ends were cut back, 2 bases at V and 3 bases at J, with 19 bases in the middle. The germline V gene encodes CDR1 LNHDA and CDR2 SQIVND (reference sequence). The CDR3 DNA sequence: TGTGCCAGTAGTATAATTTCGTGGGCAGGGAGGGACACTGAAGCTTTCTTT. Translating it yields CASSIISWAGRDTEAFF.